This T cell receptor (beta chain) was documented in a study of blood T cell repertoires in COVID-19. About the research overall: Material from acute and convalescent COVID-19 was sourced from the United States, Italy and Spain. Sources were T cells, B-cell-depleted T cells, or PBMCs; the material itself was cDNA or gDNA.

The table lists this clone with a few counts. With 5 bases removed from V and 4 bases from J, the gap between germline ends came to 11 bases. Germline V gives CDR1 KGHDR, CDR2 SFDVKD. The CDR3 runs to 14 residues. Per the original data handling: It was from reference gene primer amplification that nucleated cell counts were estimated. Sequencing was performed with immunoSEQ multiplex PCR; in TCRdb, only in-frame clones are kept and a portion is missing. V and J calls and clone size are copied from that table; D and trimming were computed from the DNA. The table lists 220,000 or so clones, approximately 81% of them singletons, with approximately 20% in the top ten.

The source material was peripheral blood. The V gene is TRBV24-1, the J gene TRBJ1-3, with D unclear. The sequence was collected from a man aged 30 to 45 with active or convalescent COVID-19. As DNA, the CDR3 is TGTGCCACCAGTGTGACACCCTGGGGAAACACCATATATTTT. Translated: CATSVTPWGNTIYF.